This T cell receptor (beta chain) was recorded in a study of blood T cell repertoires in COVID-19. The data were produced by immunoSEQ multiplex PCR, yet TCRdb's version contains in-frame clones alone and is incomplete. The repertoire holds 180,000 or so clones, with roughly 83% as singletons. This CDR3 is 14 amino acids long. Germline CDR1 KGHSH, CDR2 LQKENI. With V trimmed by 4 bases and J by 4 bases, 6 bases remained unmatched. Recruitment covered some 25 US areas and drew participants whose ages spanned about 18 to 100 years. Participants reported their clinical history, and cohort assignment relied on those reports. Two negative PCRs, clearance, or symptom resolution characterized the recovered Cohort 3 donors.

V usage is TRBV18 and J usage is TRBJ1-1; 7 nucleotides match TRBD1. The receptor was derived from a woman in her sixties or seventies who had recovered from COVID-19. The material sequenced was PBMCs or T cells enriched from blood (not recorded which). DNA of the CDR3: TGTGCCAGCTCACAGGGGACAGTACCCACTGAAGCTTTCTTT. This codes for CASSQGTVPTEAFF.